Listed here are 12 T cell receptor beta chains from one sample, sequenced in a study of beta chain features in type 1 diabetes. Every bit of the isolated RNA underwent reverse transcription, so sequencing read expressed TCRB transcripts. Libraries were prepared by immunoSEQ multiplex PCR; TCRdb keeps only in-frame clonotypes and omits some of them. Of around 400,000 clones listed, roughly 15% are singletons. The sample taken for sequencing was naive CD4+ T cells from blood. Receptors originate from a woman in her late teens or twenties in good health.

This clone was detected only a few times. The chain recombines TRBV30 with TRBJ1-2; TRBD1 agrees at 7 bases. The CDR3 sequence is 12 residues long. Germline CDR1 is GTSNPN and CDR2 is SVGIG (reference sequence). J was trimmed by 7 bases and V by 3 bases; bases with no gene match: 5. The CDR3 DNA reads as TGTGCCTGGAGCTGGCCAGGGGGTGGCTACACCTTC. Translation gives CAWSWPGGGYTF. Combining the CDR3 with reference TRBV30 and TRBJ1-2 gives the whole variable domain SQTIHQWPATLVQPVGSPLSLECTVEGTSNPNLYWYRQAAGRGLQLLFYSVGIGQISSEVPQNLSASRPQDRQFILSSKKLLLSDSGFYLCAWSWPGGGYTFGSGTRLTVV.

The CDR3 region is CASSPPGLLNTEAFF. The CDR3 bases are TGTGCCAGCAGCCCCCCGGGACTCTTGAACACTGAAGCTTTCTTT. The chain uses TRBV7-2 and TRBJ1-1, with D possibly being TRBD1 (5 bases). The CDR3 totals 15 residues. Germline V gene lookup returns CDR1 SGHTA and CDR2 FQGNSA. V was pared by 5 bases and J by 0 bases, with 13 bases between.

The gene calls are TRBV6-5 and TRBJ2-3; 7 bases fit TRBD1. Germline CDR1 and CDR2: MNHEY and SVGAGI. The CDR3 loop spans 16 amino acids. With 4 bases clipped from V and 2 bases from J, the junction kept 9 bases outside the gene matches. The chain's CDR3 is CASSSPPGQPTDTQYF. The CDR3 bases are TGTGCCAGCAGTTCCCCCCCGGGACAGCCCACAGATACGCAGTATTTT.

This clone came up a few times. The chain recombines TRBV29-1 with TRBJ2-1; D is uncertain. The CDR3 covers 14 residues. Trimming removed 3 bases from V and 0 bases from J, with 9 bases in between. In germline, CDR1 is SQVTM, CDR2 ANQGSEA. CDR3 nucleotides: TGCAGCGTTGACTCGTCGAGCTCCTACAATGAGCAGTTCTTC. Its protein product is CSVDSSSSYNEQFF.

A few counts support this clone. The chain combines TRBV11-2 with TRBJ1-4; 11 nucleotides match TRBD1. The length of the CDR3 is 16 residues. From germline, CDR1 is SGHAT and CDR2 FQNNGV. V was clipped by 5 bases and J by 1 base; unmatched bases: 3. In nucleotides, the CDR3 is TGTGCCAGCAGCCTGGACAGGGGGCGAACTAATGAAAAACTGTTTTTT. It specifies CASSLDRGRTNEKLFF.

In its sample, this clone was seen a few times. CDR3 nucleotide sequence: TGTGCCAGCAGCCAAGATTCTAGCGGGAGGATTAGCAATGAGCAGTTCTTC. Translation gives CASSQDSSGRISNEQFF. The chain employs TRBV4-2 and TRBJ2-1; 11 nucleotides align to TRBD2. V gave up 0 bases and J gave up 6 bases; unmatched junction bases: 7. CDR3 size: 17 residues. The germline V gene encodes CDR1 LGHNA and CDR2 YNFKEQ.

In this sample, this clone turned up a few times. The chain has TRBV5-6 and TRBJ2-7; 10 bases line up with TRBD2. Germline V gives CDR1 SGHDT, CDR2 YYEEEE. This CDR3 has 18 residues. J gave up 2 bases and V 1 base, and 12 bases lay outside the gene matches. CDR3 bases: TGTGCCAGCAGCTTGACGTCTAGCGGGAGACGTGCGGCCTACGAGCAGTACTTC. The encoded protein is CASSLTSSGRRAAYEQYF.

This clone was observed a handful of times. This chain links TRBV29-1 with TRBJ2-7; D is possibly TRBD1 (6 bases). Trimming stripped 1 base from V and 9 bases from J, with 10 bases between. CDR3 length: 11 amino acids. Germline assignment: CDR1 SQVTM and CDR2 ANQGSEA. The CDR3 DNA reads TGCAGCGTTGAAGGCGGCAGGGGGCAGTACTTC. Translating gives CSVEGGRGQYF.

Only a few counts were recorded for this clone. The CDR3 here is CASRENQSSYEQYF. In DNA, the CDR3 is TGTGCCAGCAGGGAGAATCAGAGCTCCTACGAGCAGTACTTC. The rearrangement uses TRBV21-1 and TRBJ2-7; the D segment call TRBD2 is taken from the table without a DNA check. TRBV21-1 is a known pseudogene. The CDR3 spans 14 residues.

This rearrangement joins TRBV7-9 to TRBJ1-1, with D unresolved. This CDR3 is built from 13 residues. Germline CDR1 is SEHNR and CDR2 is FQNEAQ (reference sequence). The ends were cut back, 5 bases at V and 10 bases at J, with 17 bases in the middle. CDR3 bases: TGTGCCAGCAGCCTGCGGTACGGGGTGGGAGCTTTCTTT. Amino acid sequence: CASSLRYGVGAFF.

J is TRBJ2-5 and V is TRBV7-2, with D maybe TRBD1 (6 bases). Germline V gene data show CDR1 as SGHTA and CDR2 as FQGNSA. The CDR3 runs 14 residues. Trimming took 5 bases from V and 4 from J, leaving 14 bases between them. CDR3 protein: CASSPGAIRETQYF. The CDR3 nucleotides are TGTGCCAGCAGCCCAGGGGCTATAAGAGAGACCCAGTACTTC.

The table lists this clone with a few counts. V usage is TRBV29-1 and J usage is TRBJ2-5; TRBD2 aligns across 14 bases. CDR1 is SQVTM, CDR2 ANQGSEA, per germline. The CDR3 totals 15 residues. V lost 6 bases and J lost 4; bases outside the gene matches: 7. CDR3: CSVGTSGRRGETQYF. CDR3 sequence (DNA): TGCAGCGTCGGGACTAGCGGGAGAAGGGGAGAGACCCAGTACTTC. Together with reference TRBV29-1 and TRBJ2-5, the CDR3 gives the full variable domain: SAVISQKPSRDICQRGTSLTIQCQVDSQVTMMFWYRQQPGQSLTLIATANQGSEATYESGFVIDKFPISRPNLTFSTLTVSNMSPEDSSIYLCSVGTSGRRGETQYFGPGTRLLVL.